This T cell receptor (beta chain) originates from a study of response to subunit inactivated influenza vaccine. General study findings and limits: It was suggested by the authors that few new T cells are recruited by each seasonal influenza vaccination.

The CDR3 contains 15 residues. After removal of 2 bases from V and 5 bases from J, the junction contained 8 bases not matched to a gene. Germline lookup yields CDR1 SGHRS and CDR2 YFSETQ. As regards this clonotype: Its antigen is still unknown.

TCRdb passed the RT-PCR reads through MiXCR, listing each CDR3 protein once. The sample includes 500,000 to 750,000 distinct CDR3 sequences, 13% to 15% of them seen just once. Sample: PBMCs from blood, taken approximately 12 days after vaccination. The V call is TRBV5-1, the J call TRBJ1-1; 8 nucleotides align to TRBD1. The TCR comes from a man in his fifties or sixties who received an inactivated influenza vaccine. The CDR3 region is CASSFGQGSGTEAFF. The DNA for the CDR3 is TGCGCCAGCAGCTTTGGACAGGGAAGCGGGACTGAAGCTTTCTTT.